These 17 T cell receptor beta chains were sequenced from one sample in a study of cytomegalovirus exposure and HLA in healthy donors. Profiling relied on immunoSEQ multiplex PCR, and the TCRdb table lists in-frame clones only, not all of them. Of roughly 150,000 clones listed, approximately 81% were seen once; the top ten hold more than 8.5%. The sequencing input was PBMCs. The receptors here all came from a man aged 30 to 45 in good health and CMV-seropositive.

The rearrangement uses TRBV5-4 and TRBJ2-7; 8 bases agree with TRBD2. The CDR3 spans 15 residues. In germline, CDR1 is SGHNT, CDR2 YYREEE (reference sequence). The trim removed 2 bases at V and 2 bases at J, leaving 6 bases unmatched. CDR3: CASSFGAGATYEQYF. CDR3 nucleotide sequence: TGTGCCAGCAGCTTTGGAGCGGGGGCCACCTACGAGCAGTACTTC.

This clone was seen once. The chain's CDR3 is CASSDRDERQFF. The DNA of the CDR3 is TGTGCCAGCAGTGACAGGGATGAGAGGCAGTTCTTC. The V and J genes are TRBV27 and TRBJ2-1; 7 positions agree with TRBD1. This CDR3 comprises 12 residues. Germline CDR1 reads MNHEY; CDR2 reads SMNVEV (reference sequence). The V segment lost 5 bases and the J segment 12 bases; nucleotides outside the gene matches: 7.

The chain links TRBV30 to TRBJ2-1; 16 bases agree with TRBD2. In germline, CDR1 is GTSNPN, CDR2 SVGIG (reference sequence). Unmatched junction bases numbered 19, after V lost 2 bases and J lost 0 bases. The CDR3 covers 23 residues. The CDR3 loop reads CAWSRRDPGGLAGGPGSYNEQFF. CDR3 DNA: TGTGCCTGGAGTCGACGGGACCCTGGGGGACTAGCGGGAGGGCCAGGCTCCTACAATGAGCAGTTCTTC. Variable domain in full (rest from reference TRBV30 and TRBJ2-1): SQTIHQWPATLVQPVGSPLSLECTVEGTSNPNLYWYRQAAGRGLQLLFYSVGIGQISSEVPQNLSASRPQDRQFILSSKKLLLSDSGFYLCAWSRRDPGGLAGGPGSYNEQFFGPGTRLTVL.

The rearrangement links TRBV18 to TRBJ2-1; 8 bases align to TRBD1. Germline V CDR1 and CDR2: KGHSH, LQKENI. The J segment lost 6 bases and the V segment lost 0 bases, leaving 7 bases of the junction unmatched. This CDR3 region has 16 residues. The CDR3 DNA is TGTGCCAGCTCACCACCGTCAGGGGGCGCGTCCAATGAGCAGTTCTTC. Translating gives CASSPPSGGASNEQFF.

The chain's CDR3 is CASRQGADTGELFF. The CDR3 nucleotides read TGTGCCAGCAGACAGGGGGCGGACACCGGGGAGCTGTTTTTT. The J gene is TRBJ2-2, the V gene TRBV6-1; 9 bases agree with TRBD1. The CDR3 sequence is 14 residues long. Per the germline V gene, CDR1 is MNHNS and CDR2 is SASEGT. V shed 6 bases, J shed 3 bases, and the junction held 2 bases outside the gene matches.

In DNA form, the CDR3 reads TGTGCCAGCAGAGAGGGACATTCCGGCTCCTACGAGCAGTACTTC. Protein: CASREGHSGSYEQYF. The chain has TRBV6-1 and TRBJ2-7; perhaps TRBD1 as D (6 bases). With 6 bases removed from V and 0 bases from J, the gap between germline ends came to 15 bases. The CDR3 is 15 residues long. Germline CDR1 and CDR2: MNHNS and SASEGT.

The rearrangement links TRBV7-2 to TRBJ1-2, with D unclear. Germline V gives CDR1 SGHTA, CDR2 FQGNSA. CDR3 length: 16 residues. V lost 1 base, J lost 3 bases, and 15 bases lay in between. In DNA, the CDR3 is TGTGCCAGCAGCTTAGACTCCCGAACGCTCCACTATGGCTACACCTTC. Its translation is CASSLDSRTLHYGYTF.

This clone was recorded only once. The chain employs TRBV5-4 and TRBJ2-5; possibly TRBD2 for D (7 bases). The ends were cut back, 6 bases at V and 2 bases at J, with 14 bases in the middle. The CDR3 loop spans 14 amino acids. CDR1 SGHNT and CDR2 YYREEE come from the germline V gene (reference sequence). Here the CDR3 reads CASTTGGYQETQYF. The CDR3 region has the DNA TGTGCCAGCACCACGGGGGGCTATCAAGAGACCCAGTACTTC. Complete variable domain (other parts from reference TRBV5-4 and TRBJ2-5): ETGVTQSPTHLIKTRGQQVTLRCSSQSGHNTVSWYQQALGQGPQFIFQYYREEENGRGNFPPRFSGLQFPNYSSELNVNALELDDSALYLCASTTGGYQETQYFGPGTRLLVL.

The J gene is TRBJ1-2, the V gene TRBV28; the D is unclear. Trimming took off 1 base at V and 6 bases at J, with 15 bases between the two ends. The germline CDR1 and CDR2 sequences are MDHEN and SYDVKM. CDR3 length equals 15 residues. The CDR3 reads CASSLLLSGGHGYTF. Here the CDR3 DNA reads TGTGCCAGCAGTTTATTGCTTTCGGGAGGGCATGGCTACACCTTC.

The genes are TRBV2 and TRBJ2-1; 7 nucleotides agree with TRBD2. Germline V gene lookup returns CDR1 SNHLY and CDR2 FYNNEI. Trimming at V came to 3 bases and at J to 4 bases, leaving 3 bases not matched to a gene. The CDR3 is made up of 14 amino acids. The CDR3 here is CASSDAGVYNEQFF. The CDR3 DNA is TGTGCCAGCAGTGACGCGGGGGTTTACAATGAGCAGTTCTTC.

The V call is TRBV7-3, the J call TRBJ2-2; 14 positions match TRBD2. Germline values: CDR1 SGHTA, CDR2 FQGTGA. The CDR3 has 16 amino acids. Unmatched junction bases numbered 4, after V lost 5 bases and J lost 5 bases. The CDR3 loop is CASSRGLAGGTGELFF. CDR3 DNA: TGTGCCAGCAGCCGAGGACTAGCGGGGGGAACCGGGGAGCTGTTTTTT.

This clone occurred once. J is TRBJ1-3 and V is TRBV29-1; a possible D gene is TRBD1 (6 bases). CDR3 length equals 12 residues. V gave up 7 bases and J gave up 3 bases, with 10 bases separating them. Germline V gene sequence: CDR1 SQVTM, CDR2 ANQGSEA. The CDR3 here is CSAGQFGNTIYF. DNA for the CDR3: TGCAGCGCGGGACAATTTGGAAACACCATATATTTT.

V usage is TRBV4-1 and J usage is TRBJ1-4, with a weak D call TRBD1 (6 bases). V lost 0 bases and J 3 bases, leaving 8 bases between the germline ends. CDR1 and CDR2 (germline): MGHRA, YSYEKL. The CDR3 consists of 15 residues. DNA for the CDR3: TGCGCCAGCAGCCAAGAACAGGGATCTAATGAAAAACTGTTTTTT. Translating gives CASSQEQGSNEKLFF.

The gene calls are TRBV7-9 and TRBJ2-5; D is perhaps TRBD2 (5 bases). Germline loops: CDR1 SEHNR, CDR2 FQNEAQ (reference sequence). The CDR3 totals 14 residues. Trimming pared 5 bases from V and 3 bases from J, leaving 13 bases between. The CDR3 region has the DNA TGTGCCAGCAGCCATAGGGAGATCGAAGAGACCCAGTACTTC. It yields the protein CASSHREIEETQYF. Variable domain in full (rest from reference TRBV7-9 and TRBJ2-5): DTGVSQNPRHKITKRGQNVTFRCDPISEHNRLYWYRQTLGQGPEFLTYFQNEAQLEKSRLLSDRFSAERPKGSFSTLEIQRTEQGDSAMYLCASSHREIEETQYFGPGTRLLVL.

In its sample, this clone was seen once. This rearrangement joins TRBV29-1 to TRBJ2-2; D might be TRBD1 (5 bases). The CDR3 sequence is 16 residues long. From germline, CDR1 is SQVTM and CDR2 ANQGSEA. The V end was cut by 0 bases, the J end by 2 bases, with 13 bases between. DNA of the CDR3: TGCAGCGTTGAAGATGGAAGGGGCCTAAACACCGGGGAGCTGTTTTTT. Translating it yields CSVEDGRGLNTGELFF.

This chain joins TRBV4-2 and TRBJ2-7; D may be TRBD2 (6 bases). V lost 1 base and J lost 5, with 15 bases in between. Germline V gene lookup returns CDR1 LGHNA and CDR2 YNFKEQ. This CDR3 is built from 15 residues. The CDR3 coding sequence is TGTGCCAGCAGCCAAGTATCTTCCGGGAGCGACGAGCAGTACTTC. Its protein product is CASSQVSSGSDEQYF.

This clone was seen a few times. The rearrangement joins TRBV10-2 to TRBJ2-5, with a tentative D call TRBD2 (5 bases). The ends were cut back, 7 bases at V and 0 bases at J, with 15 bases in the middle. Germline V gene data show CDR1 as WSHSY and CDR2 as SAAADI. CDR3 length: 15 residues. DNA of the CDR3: TGCGCCAGCACAGCCCAGCGGTCGTACCAAGAGACCCAGTACTTC. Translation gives CASTAQRSYQETQYF.